Below, one T cell receptor beta chain is given with its context. Its antigen is not known. CDR3 length: 14 amino acids. The V gene end was trimmed by 6 bases and the J gene end by 0 bases; junction bases not matched to a gene: 4. CDR1 and CDR2 (germline): LNHNV, YYDKDF (reference sequence). This record comes from a study of siplizumab effects on memory and regulatory T cells. Study conclusions and caveats: Siplizumab significantly lowered the alloreactive sequences that could be traced to unstimulated CD4+ memory cells.

For every sample, about 10^5 TCR templates were assayed. The data were produced by immunoSEQ multiplex PCR, yet TCRdb's version contains in-frame clones alone and is incomplete. The table records over 95,000 clones, about 94% of them present only once. The genes are TRBV15 and TRBJ1-2; the match to TRBD1 covers 7 bases. The origin of this receptor is a human donor in good health. The sequencing input was non-Treg CD4+ T cells sorted from blood. As DNA, the CDR3 is TGTGCCACCAGGCAAAGGGGGCCTAACTATGGCTACACCTTC. This translates into CATRQRGPNYGYTF.